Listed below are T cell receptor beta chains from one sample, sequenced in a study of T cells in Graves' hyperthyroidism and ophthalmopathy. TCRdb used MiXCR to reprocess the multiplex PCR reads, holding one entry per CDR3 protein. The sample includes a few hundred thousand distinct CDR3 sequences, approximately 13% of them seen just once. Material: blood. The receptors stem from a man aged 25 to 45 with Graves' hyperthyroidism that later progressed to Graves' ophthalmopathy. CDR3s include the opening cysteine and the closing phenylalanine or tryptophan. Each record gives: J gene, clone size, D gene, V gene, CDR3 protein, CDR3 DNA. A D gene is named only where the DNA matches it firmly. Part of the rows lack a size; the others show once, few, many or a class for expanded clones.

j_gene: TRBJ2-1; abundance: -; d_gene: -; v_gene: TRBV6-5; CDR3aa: CASSSDLTNEQFF; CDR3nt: TGTGCCAGCAGTTCGGACTTGACCAATGAGCAGTTCTTC
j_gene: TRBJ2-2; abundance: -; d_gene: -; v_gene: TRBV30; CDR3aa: CAWSHRNTGELFF; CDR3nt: TGTGCCTGGAGTCACAGAAACACCGGGGAGCTGTTTTTT
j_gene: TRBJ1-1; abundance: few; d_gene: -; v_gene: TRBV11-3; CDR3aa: CASSFTGTPMNTEAFF; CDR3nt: TGTGCCAGCAGCTTTACAGGAACTCCTATGAACACTGAAGCTTTCTTT
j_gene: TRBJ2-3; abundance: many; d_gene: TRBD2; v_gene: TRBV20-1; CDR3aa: CSATRGGVSTDTQYF; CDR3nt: TGCAGTGCTACGCGGGGGGGCGTCAGCACAGATACGCAGTATTTT
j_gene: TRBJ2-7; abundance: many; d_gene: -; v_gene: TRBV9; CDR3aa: CASSLGAGQSYEQYF; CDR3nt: TGTGCCAGCAGCCTCGGTGCGGGACAGTCCTACGAGCAGTACTTC
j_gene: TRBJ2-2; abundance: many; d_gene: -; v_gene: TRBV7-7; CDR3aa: CASSSQGDTGELFF; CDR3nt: TGTGCTAGCAGCTCACAAGGCGACACCGGGGAGCTGTTTTTT
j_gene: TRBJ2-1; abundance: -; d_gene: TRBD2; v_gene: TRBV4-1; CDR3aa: CASSQDLAGEKGEQFF; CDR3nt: TGCGCCAGCAGCCAAGATTTAGCGGGGGAGAAGGGTGAGCAGTTCTTC
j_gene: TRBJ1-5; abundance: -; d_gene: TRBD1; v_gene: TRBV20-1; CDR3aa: CSATDRVKPQHF; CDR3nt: TGCAGTGCTACGGACAGGGTGAAGCCCCAGCATTTT
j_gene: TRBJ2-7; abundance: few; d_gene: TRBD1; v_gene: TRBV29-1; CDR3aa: CSVGTDRSYEQYF; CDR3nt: TGCAGCGTCGGGACAGACCGCTCCTACGAGCAGTACTTC
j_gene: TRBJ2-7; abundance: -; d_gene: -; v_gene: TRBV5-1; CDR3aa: CAGSLVSGIYEQYF; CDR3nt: TGCGCCGGCAGCTTGGTTTCAGGGATATACGAGCAGTACTTC
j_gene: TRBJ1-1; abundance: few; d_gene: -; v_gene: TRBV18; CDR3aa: CASSPQDRWAGKSVFF; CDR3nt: TGTGCCAGCTCACCGCAGGACCGCTGGGCAGGGAAATCCGTTTTCTTT
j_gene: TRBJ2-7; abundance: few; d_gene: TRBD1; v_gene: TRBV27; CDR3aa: CASSSGTGFGEQYF; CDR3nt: TGTGCCAGCAGTTCCGGGACAGGGTTCGGCGAGCAGTACTTC
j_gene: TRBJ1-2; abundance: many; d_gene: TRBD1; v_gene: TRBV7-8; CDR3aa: CASSFTGAWDGYTF; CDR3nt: TGTGCCAGCAGCTTCACAGGGGCCTGGGATGGCTACACCTTC
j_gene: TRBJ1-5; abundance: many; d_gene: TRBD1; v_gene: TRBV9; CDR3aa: CASSPDAGGRGQPQHF; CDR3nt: TGTGCCAGCAGCCCCGATGCAGGGGGCAGGGGTCAGCCCCAGCATTTT
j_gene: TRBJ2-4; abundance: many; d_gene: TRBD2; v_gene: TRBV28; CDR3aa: CASSFGTSGNIQYF; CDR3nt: TGTGCCAGCAGTTTCGGGACTAGCGGAAACATTCAGTACTTC
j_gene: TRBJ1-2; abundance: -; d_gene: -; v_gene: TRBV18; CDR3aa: CASSPSAFGGLRGYTF; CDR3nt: TGTGCCAGCTCACCATCAGCGTTCGGGGGCCTGAGAGGCTACACCTTC
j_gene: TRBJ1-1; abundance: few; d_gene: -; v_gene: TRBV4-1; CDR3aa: CASSRLGGEVTEAFF; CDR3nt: TGCGCCAGCAGCCGCCTAGGGGGGGAAGTCACTGAAGCTTTCTTT
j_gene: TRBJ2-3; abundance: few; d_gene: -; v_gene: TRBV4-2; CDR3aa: CASSQDLAISTDTQYF; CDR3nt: TGTGCCAGCAGCCAAGATCTTGCGATAAGCACAGATACGCAGTATTTT
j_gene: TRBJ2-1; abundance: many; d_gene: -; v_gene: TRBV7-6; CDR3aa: CASSPGSYNEQFF; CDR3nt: TGTGCCAGCAGCCCCGGGTCATACAATGAGCAGTTCTTC
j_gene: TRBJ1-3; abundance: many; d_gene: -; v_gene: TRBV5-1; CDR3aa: CASSYSGLSGNTIYF; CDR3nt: TGCGCCAGCAGCTACTCCGGTCTCTCTGGAAACACCATATATTTT
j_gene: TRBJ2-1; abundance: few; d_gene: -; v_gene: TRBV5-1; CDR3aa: CASSAKGVNEQFF; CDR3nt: TGCGCCAGCAGTGCCAAGGGGGTTAATGAGCAGTTCTTC
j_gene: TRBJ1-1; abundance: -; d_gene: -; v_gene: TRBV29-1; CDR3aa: CSVLYRDTEAFF; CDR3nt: TGCAGCGTTTTGTACAGGGACACTGAAGCTTTCTTT
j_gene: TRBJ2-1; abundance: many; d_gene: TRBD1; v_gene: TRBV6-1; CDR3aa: CASGGTGESNEQFF; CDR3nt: TGTGCCAGCGGGGGGACAGGGGAAAGTAATGAGCAGTTCTTC
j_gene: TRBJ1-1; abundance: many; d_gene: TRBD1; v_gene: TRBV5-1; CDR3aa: CASSAETGGNTEAFF; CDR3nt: TGCGCCAGCAGCGCCGAGACAGGGGGGAACACTGAAGCTTTCTTT
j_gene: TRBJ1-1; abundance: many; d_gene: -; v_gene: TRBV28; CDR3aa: CASFPSGAGEAFF; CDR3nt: TGTGCCAGTTTCCCCTCAGGCGCAGGGGAAGCTTTCTTT
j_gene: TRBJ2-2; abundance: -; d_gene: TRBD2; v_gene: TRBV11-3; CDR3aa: CASAKAALAGPTGELFF; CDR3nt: TGTGCCAGCGCCAAGGCCGCCCTAGCGGGGCCCACCGGGGAGCTGTTTTTT
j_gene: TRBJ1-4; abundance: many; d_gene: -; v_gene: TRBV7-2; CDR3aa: CASSKPGTRNEKLFF; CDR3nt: TGTGCCAGCAGCAAGCCCGGGACAAGGAATGAAAAACTGTTTTTT
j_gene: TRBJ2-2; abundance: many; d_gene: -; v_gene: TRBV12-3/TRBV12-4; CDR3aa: CASTLGSNTGELFF; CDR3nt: TGTGCCAGCACCTTGGGTTCAAACACCGGGGAGCTGTTTTTT
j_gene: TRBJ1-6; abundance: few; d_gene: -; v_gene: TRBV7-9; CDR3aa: CASSWQANSPLHF; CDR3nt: TGTGCCAGCAGCTGGCAAGCCAATTCACCCCTCCACTTT
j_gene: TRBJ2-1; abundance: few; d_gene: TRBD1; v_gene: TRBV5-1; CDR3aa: CASSSLTGTGGHGFF; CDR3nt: TGCGCCAGCAGCTCCCTCACTGGCACAGGGGGCCATGGGTTCTTC
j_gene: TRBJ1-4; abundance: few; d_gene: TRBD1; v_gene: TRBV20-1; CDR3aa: CSARSGQGVEKLFF; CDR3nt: TGCAGTGCTAGATCGGGACAGGGGGTAGAAAAACTGTTTTTT
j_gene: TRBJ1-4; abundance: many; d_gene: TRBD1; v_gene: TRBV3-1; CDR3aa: CASSQVATGRQKLFF; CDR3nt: TGTGCCAGCAGCCAAGTCGCGACAGGGCGGCAAAAACTGTTTTTT
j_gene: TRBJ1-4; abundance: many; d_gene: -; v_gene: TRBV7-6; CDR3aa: CASSLTARENEKLFF; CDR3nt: TGTGCCAGCAGCTTAACGGCGAGGGAAAATGAAAAACTGTTTTTT
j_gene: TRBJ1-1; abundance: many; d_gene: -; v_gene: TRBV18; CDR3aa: CASSLRTAGGAEAFF; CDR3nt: TGTGCCAGCTCCCTTCGGACGGCCGGAGGGGCTGAAGCTTTCTTT
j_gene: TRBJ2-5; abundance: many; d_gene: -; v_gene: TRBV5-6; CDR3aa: CASRWNPCNNQETQYF; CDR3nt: TGTGCCAGCAGATGGAATCCGTGCAACAACCAAGAGACCCAGTACTTC
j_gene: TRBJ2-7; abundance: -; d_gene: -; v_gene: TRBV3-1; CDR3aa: CASSQTGEEQYF; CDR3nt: TGTGCCAGCAGCCAAACGGGGGAGGAGCAGTACTTC
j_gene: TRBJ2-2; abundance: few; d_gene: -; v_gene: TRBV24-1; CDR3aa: CATSLTSSGELFF; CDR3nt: TGTGCCACCAGTCTAACTAGCTCCGGGGAGCTGTTTTTT
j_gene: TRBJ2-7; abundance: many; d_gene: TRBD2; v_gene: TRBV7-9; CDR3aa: CASSFPRGMEKNEQYF; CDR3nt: TGTGCCAGCAGCTTTCCGCGGGGGATGGAAAAAAACGAGCAGTACTTC
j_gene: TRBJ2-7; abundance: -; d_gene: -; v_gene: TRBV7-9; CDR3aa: CASSLGQGLFSEQYF; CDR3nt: TGTGCCAGCAGCTTAGGGCAGGGCCTTTTTTCTGAGCAGTACTTC